This entry describes one T cell receptor beta chain. Its target is not known. Germline CDR1 is LGHDT and CDR2 is YNNKEL (reference sequence). With 1 base removed from V and 0 bases from J, the gap between germline ends came to 7 bases. This CDR3 contains 15 residues. This sample is part of a study of T cell responses to AZD1222 COVID-19 vaccine. The study's findings and limits: The study found vaccine-associated CD4 TCRs spanning spike, dominant at 160-218 and 743-854.

Here immunoSEQ multiplex PCR was the method, and the copy in TCRdb shows in-frame clones only, minus some. The table records about 73,000 clones, roughly 87% of them present only once. The material sequenced was peripheral blood, taken 28 days after the second AZD1222 dose. This TCR derives from an adult who received the AZD1222 COVID-19 vaccine. The chain uses TRBV3-1 (or the pseudogene TRBV3-2) and TRBJ1-3; D remains ambiguous. As DNA, the CDR3 is TGTGCCAGCAGCCAAGCCGCGTTCTCTGGAAACACCATATATTTT. Its protein product is CASSQAAFSGNTIYF.